A selection of T cell receptor beta chains follows, all from one sample in a study of cytomegalovirus exposure and HLA in healthy donors. Generated by immunoSEQ multiplex PCR, the TCRdb table keeps only in-frame clones and is missing some. This sample has 90,000 to 110,000 clones, with 75% to 85% found just once. Specimen: PBMCs. These receptors came from a man in his thirties or forties in good health and CMV-seronegative. CDR3s include the opening cysteine and the closing phenylalanine or tryptophan. Each record gives: V gene, D gene, J gene, clone size, CDR3 DNA, CDR3 protein. A D gene is named only where the DNA matches it firmly. Clone size is not always given. Where it is, it says once, few, many or a class for expanded clones.

v_call: TRBV30; d_call: -; j_call: TRBJ2-7; clone_size: -; cdr3_nt: TGTGCCTGGTCGACAGTATCTAGCTCCTACGAGCAGTACTTC; cdr3_aa: CAWSTVSSSYEQYF
v_call: TRBV5-1; d_call: TRBD2; j_call: TRBJ2-1; clone_size: -; cdr3_nt: TGCGCCAGCAGTCAGACTAGCGCATACAATGAGCAGTTCTTC; cdr3_aa: CASSQTSAYNEQFF
v_call: TRBV28; d_call: TRBD1; j_call: TRBJ1-2; clone_size: -; cdr3_nt: TGTGCCAGCGGAACTGGGACAGGGGCGAACTATGGCTACACCTTC; cdr3_aa: CASGTGTGANYGYTF
v_call: TRBV7-9; d_call: TRBD2; j_call: TRBJ2-6; clone_size: -; cdr3_nt: TGTTCCAGCAGCTTAGGGCTAGCGGGAGTGGGGGCCAACGTCCTGACTTTC; cdr3_aa: CSSSLGLAGVGANVLTF
v_call: TRBV27; d_call: TRBD1; j_call: TRBJ1-5; clone_size: -; cdr3_nt: TGTGCCAGCAGTCCCTACAGGGGCAACGGCAATCAGCCCCAGCATTTT; cdr3_aa: CASSPYRGNGNQPQHF
v_call: TRBV30; d_call: -; j_call: TRBJ2-7; clone_size: -; cdr3_nt: TGTGCCTGGAGTACGAGCTACGAGCAGTACTTC; cdr3_aa: CAWSTSYEQYF
v_call: TRBV18; d_call: -; j_call: TRBJ2-7; clone_size: -; cdr3_nt: TGTGCCAGCTCACCGTTTCCCGGCCCGGAAGGGGGCGAGCAGTACTTC; cdr3_aa: CASSPFPGPEGGEQYF
v_call: TRBV4-1; d_call: TRBD2; j_call: TRBJ2-1; clone_size: -; cdr3_nt: TGCGCCAGCAGCCAAGAAGGTAGCGGGTCCTACAATGAGCAGTTCTTC; cdr3_aa: CASSQEGSGSYNEQFF
v_call: TRBV7-8; d_call: -; j_call: TRBJ2-7; clone_size: -; cdr3_nt: TGTGCCAGCAGCCCACGGACAGTCAGCTCCTACGAGCAGTACTTC; cdr3_aa: CASSPRTVSSYEQYF
v_call: TRBV30; d_call: -; j_call: TRBJ2-1; clone_size: few; cdr3_nt: TGTGCCTGGAGCCTGGGCCGCTACAATGAGCAGTTCTTC; cdr3_aa: CAWSLGRYNEQFF
v_call: TRBV5-6; d_call: TRBD1; j_call: TRBJ2-2; clone_size: -; cdr3_nt: TGTGCCAGCAGCTTGAGACAGGGGGGCTTTGACACCGGGGAGCTGTTTTTT; cdr3_aa: CASSLRQGGFDTGELFF
v_call: TRBV29-1; d_call: TRBD1; j_call: TRBJ2-1; clone_size: once; cdr3_nt: TGCAGCGCCCTTGGGACAGGGAATGAGCAGTTCTTC; cdr3_aa: CSALGTGNEQFF
v_call: TRBV19; d_call: -; j_call: TRBJ1-5; clone_size: -; cdr3_nt: TGTGCCAGTAGTTGGCCAGTGTATAGCAATCAGCCCCAGCATTTT; cdr3_aa: CASSWPVYSNQPQHF
v_call: TRBV9; d_call: -; j_call: TRBJ1-1; clone_size: -; cdr3_nt: TGTGCCAGCAGCCCCCTCGGAGGGAACACTGAAGCTTTCTTT; cdr3_aa: CASSPLGGNTEAFF
v_call: TRBV18; d_call: -; j_call: TRBJ2-1; clone_size: -; cdr3_nt: TGTGCCAGCTCGCTAGGCGGGGAGCAGTTCTTC; cdr3_aa: CASSLGGEQFF
v_call: TRBV7-9; d_call: TRBD2; j_call: TRBJ2-1; clone_size: -; cdr3_nt: TGTGCCAGCAGCTTTAACAGCGGGAGTTTCGATGAGCAGTTCTTC; cdr3_aa: CASSFNSGSFDEQFF
v_call: TRBV19; d_call: -; j_call: TRBJ2-2; clone_size: -; cdr3_nt: TGTGCCAGTATGGGTCAGGGGTACACCGGGGAGCTGTTTTTT; cdr3_aa: CASMGQGYTGELFF
v_call: TRBV27; d_call: -; j_call: TRBJ1-2; clone_size: -; cdr3_nt: TGTGCCAGCAGTTTGGGGGGAAACTATGGCTACACCTTC; cdr3_aa: CASSLGGNYGYTF
v_call: TRBV15; d_call: -; j_call: TRBJ1-1; clone_size: -; cdr3_nt: TGTGCCACCAGCACGCGATGGGGGCGGGTCACTGAAGCTTTCTTT; cdr3_aa: CATSTRWGRVTEAFF
v_call: TRBV5-1; d_call: TRBD2; j_call: TRBJ2-1; clone_size: few; cdr3_nt: TGCGCCAGCAGCTTGTACGAGCGGGGGGTTTCTAGCTCCTACAATGAGCAGTTCTTC; cdr3_aa: CASSLYERGVSSSYNEQFF
v_call: TRBV18; d_call: -; j_call: TRBJ2-2; clone_size: -; cdr3_nt: TGTGCCAGCTCACCACAGCCCCTTAACACCGGGGAGCTGTTTTTT; cdr3_aa: CASSPQPLNTGELFF
v_call: TRBV6-1; d_call: TRBD1; j_call: TRBJ2-1; clone_size: -; cdr3_nt: TGTGCCAGCAGTCGGGACAGGTACAATGAGCAGTTCTTC; cdr3_aa: CASSRDRYNEQFF
v_call: TRBV7-2; d_call: -; j_call: TRBJ2-1; clone_size: -; cdr3_nt: TGTGCCAGCAGCTTCGCAAGCGGGACACGGAGCTCCTACAATGAGCAGTTCTTC; cdr3_aa: CASSFASGTRSSYNEQFF
v_call: TRBV15; d_call: -; j_call: TRBJ1-1; clone_size: -; cdr3_nt: TGTGCCACCAGCCGTAACACTGAAGCTTTCTTT; cdr3_aa: CATSRNTEAFF
v_call: TRBV10-3; d_call: TRBD1; j_call: TRBJ1-2; clone_size: -; cdr3_nt: TGTGCCATCAGTACCCAGGGGGACTATGGCTACACCTTC; cdr3_aa: CAISTQGDYGYTF
v_call: TRBV29-1; d_call: -; j_call: TRBJ2-7; clone_size: -; cdr3_nt: TGCAGCGTTCGGAGGGACAGAGACGAGCAGTACTTC; cdr3_aa: CSVRRDRDEQYF
v_call: TRBV7-9; d_call: TRBD1; j_call: TRBJ1-5; clone_size: -; cdr3_nt: TGTTCCAGCAGGGCCGACAGGGGCGGCCAGCCCCAGCATTTT; cdr3_aa: CSSRADRGGQPQHF
v_call: TRBV7-9; d_call: -; j_call: TRBJ2-5; clone_size: -; cdr3_nt: TGTGCCAGCAGCTTACAGACAGGTTGGGGGTCCCAGTACTTC; cdr3_aa: CASSLQTGWGSQYF
v_call: TRBV28; d_call: -; j_call: TRBJ2-1; clone_size: -; cdr3_nt: TGTGCCAGCACTAAGGCGGCAGCACAGGGTCATGAGCAGTTCTTC; cdr3_aa: CASTKAAAQGHEQFF
v_call: TRBV7-9; d_call: TRBD2; j_call: TRBJ2-7; clone_size: once; cdr3_nt: TGTTCCAGCAGCCTCGCGGGGGGCGAGCAGTACTTC; cdr3_aa: CSSSLAGGEQYF
v_call: TRBV4-3; d_call: -; j_call: TRBJ1-1; clone_size: -; cdr3_nt: TGCGCCAGCAGCCAAGATTGGGCTGGTGGCACTGAAGCTTTCTTT; cdr3_aa: CASSQDWAGGTEAFF
v_call: TRBV18; d_call: TRBD2; j_call: TRBJ2-1; clone_size: -; cdr3_nt: TGTGCCAGCTCATCCCAATTAGCGGGAGTCTCCTACAATGAGCAGTTCTTC; cdr3_aa: CASSSQLAGVSYNEQFF
v_call: TRBV9; d_call: -; j_call: TRBJ1-1; clone_size: -; cdr3_nt: TGTGCCAGCAGCTTGGGGATGGGAGACACTGAAGCTTTCTTT; cdr3_aa: CASSLGMGDTEAFF
v_call: TRBV7-9; d_call: -; j_call: TRBJ1-2; clone_size: -; cdr3_nt: TGTTCCAGCAGCCCGGTGAACTATGGCTACACCTTC; cdr3_aa: CSSSPVNYGYTF
v_call: TRBV9; d_call: -; j_call: TRBJ1-2; clone_size: -; cdr3_nt: TGTGCCAGCAGCGCCCTGTGGACCGACAGAGGCTACACCTTC; cdr3_aa: CASSALWTDRGYTF
v_call: TRBV20-1; d_call: -; j_call: TRBJ2-4; clone_size: -; cdr3_nt: TGCAGTGCTAGGGACAGAAACATTCAGTACTTC; cdr3_aa: CSARDRNIQYF
v_call: TRBV4-1; d_call: -; j_call: TRBJ2-7; clone_size: few; cdr3_nt: TGCGCCAGCAGCCACGTGTGGTTGGGGAGGCCTTCCTACGAGCAGTACTTC; cdr3_aa: CASSHVWLGRPSYEQYF
v_call: TRBV5-1; d_call: -; j_call: TRBJ2-7; clone_size: -; cdr3_nt: TGCGCCAGCAGCCTGGAACCGGTCTCAGGAATCCCCTACGAGCAGTACTTC; cdr3_aa: CASSLEPVSGIPYEQYF
v_call: TRBV6-5; d_call: -; j_call: TRBJ1-2; clone_size: -; cdr3_nt: TGTGCCAGCAGTTACCTGGACACGGACTATGGCTACACCTTC; cdr3_aa: CASSYLDTDYGYTF
v_call: TRBV28; d_call: TRBD1; j_call: TRBJ2-2; clone_size: -; cdr3_nt: TGTGCCAGCCGGAGAGGGACAGGGGGTTCCGGGGAGCTGTTTTTT; cdr3_aa: CASRRGTGGSGELFF
v_call: TRBV5-1; d_call: TRBD1; j_call: TRBJ1-2; clone_size: -; cdr3_nt: TGCGCCAGCAGCTTGGAAGGACAGGGGGCGCGTGGCTACACCTTC; cdr3_aa: CASSLEGQGARGYTF
v_call: TRBV5-1; d_call: -; j_call: TRBJ1-4; clone_size: once; cdr3_nt: TGCGCCAGCAGCTGGGGGACTGGGACAACTAATGAAAAACTGTTTTTT; cdr3_aa: CASSWGTGTTNEKLFF
v_call: TRBV7-2; d_call: TRBD1; j_call: TRBJ1-2; clone_size: -; cdr3_nt: TGTGCCAGCAGCTTAGAGGTCAGGGGGCTTTTTGGCTACACCTTC; cdr3_aa: CASSLEVRGLFGYTF
v_call: TRBV6-5; d_call: -; j_call: TRBJ1-2; clone_size: -; cdr3_nt: TGTGCCAGCAGCCAAGAACAGATCTATGGCTACACCTTC; cdr3_aa: CASSQEQIYGYTF
v_call: TRBV6-5; d_call: TRBD1; j_call: TRBJ2-7; clone_size: -; cdr3_nt: TGTGCCAGCTACGCAGGGGGCTCCTACGAGCAGTACTTC; cdr3_aa: CASYAGGSYEQYF
v_call: TRBV7-9; d_call: -; j_call: TRBJ1-1; clone_size: -; cdr3_nt: TGTTCCAGCAGCTTAGCGCAGAGCGCTGAAGCTTTCTTT; cdr3_aa: CSSSLAQSAEAFF
v_call: TRBV7-9; d_call: TRBD2; j_call: TRBJ2-7; clone_size: -; cdr3_nt: TGTGCCAGCAGCCGGGGGGGAGACGGCAGACCCTACGAGCAGTACTTC; cdr3_aa: CASSRGGDGRPYEQYF
v_call: TRBV27; d_call: -; j_call: TRBJ2-1; clone_size: -; cdr3_nt: TGTGCCAGCAGTTTATCGTTGGGACTTGAGCAGTTCTTC; cdr3_aa: CASSLSLGLEQFF
v_call: TRBV28; d_call: TRBD1; j_call: TRBJ2-7; clone_size: -; cdr3_nt: TGTGCCAGCAGCACGCCGGGACAGGCAGGCGGGGAGCAGTACTTC; cdr3_aa: CASSTPGQAGGEQYF
v_call: TRBV4-3; d_call: TRBD1; j_call: TRBJ1-6; clone_size: -; cdr3_nt: TGCGCCAGCAGCCAAGGGGGACAGTCTCCTAATTCACCCCTCCACTTT; cdr3_aa: CASSQGGQSPNSPLHF
v_call: TRBV2; d_call: -; j_call: TRBJ2-7; clone_size: -; cdr3_nt: TGTGCCAGCAGTGAAAACAGTCTTAACGAGCAGTACTTC; cdr3_aa: CASSENSLNEQYF
v_call: TRBV27; d_call: TRBD1; j_call: TRBJ2-7; clone_size: -; cdr3_nt: TGTGCCAGCAGTTTATCTGGTTGGACAGGGGAACACGAGCAGTACTTC; cdr3_aa: CASSLSGWTGEHEQYF
v_call: TRBV30; d_call: -; j_call: TRBJ1-2; clone_size: -; cdr3_nt: TGTGCCTGGACGGGAGGTAAAGGAGGCTACACCTTC; cdr3_aa: CAWTGGKGGYTF
v_call: TRBV9; d_call: TRBD2; j_call: TRBJ2-4; clone_size: -; cdr3_nt: TGTGCCAGCAGCGCCGGGGGAGGGACTAGCGGCGACATTCAGTACTTC; cdr3_aa: CASSAGGGTSGDIQYF
v_call: TRBV5-6; d_call: TRBD1; j_call: TRBJ2-6; clone_size: -; cdr3_nt: TGTGCCAGCAGCCGCCGGGACAGGGGAAGCGCGGGGGCCAACGTCCTGACTTTC; cdr3_aa: CASSRRDRGSAGANVLTF